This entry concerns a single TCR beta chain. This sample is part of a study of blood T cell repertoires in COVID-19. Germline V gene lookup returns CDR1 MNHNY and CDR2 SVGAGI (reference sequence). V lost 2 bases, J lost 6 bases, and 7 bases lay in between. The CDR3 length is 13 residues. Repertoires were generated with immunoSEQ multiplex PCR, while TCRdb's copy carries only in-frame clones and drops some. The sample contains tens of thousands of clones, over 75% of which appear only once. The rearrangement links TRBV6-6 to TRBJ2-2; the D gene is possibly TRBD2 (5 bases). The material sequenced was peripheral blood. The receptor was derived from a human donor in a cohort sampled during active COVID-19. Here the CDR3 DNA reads TGTGCCAGCAGTTACCTCGGGGCCGGGGAGCTGTTTTTT. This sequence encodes CASSYLGAGELFF.